Below are 8 T cell receptor beta chains sequenced from a single sample in a study of cytomegalovirus exposure and HLA in healthy donors. This PCR relied on a set of 60 Vbeta primers and 13 Jbeta primers. TCRdb's copy holds only in-frame clones and misses some; the assay was immunoSEQ multiplex PCR. Among under 200,000 clones listed, less than 90% were seen once. The specimen was PBMCs. The receptors were gathered from a woman younger than 45 in good health and CMV-seronegative.

The chain has TRBV19 and TRBJ2-3; 10 nucleotides match TRBD2. The V gene end was trimmed by 4 bases and the J gene end by 2 bases; junction bases not matched to a gene: 6. The CDR3 spans 16 residues. Germline V gene data show CDR1 as LNHDA and CDR2 as SQIVND (reference sequence). CDR3 protein: CASSNRAGGNTDTQYF. In nucleotides, the CDR3 is TGTGCCAGTAGTAACCGAGCGGGAGGGAACACAGATACGCAGTATTTT.

V usage is TRBV6-4 and J usage is TRBJ2-7; 9 bases align to TRBD1. Germline assignment: CDR1 MRHNA and CDR2 SNTAGT. The CDR3 covers 14 residues. The junction had 5 bases not matched to a gene; V was cut back by 5 bases and J by 3 bases. CDR3 DNA: TGTGCCAGCAGTACAGGGGGCAGGGGCTACGAGCAGTACTTC. It translates to CASSTGGRGYEQYF.

The chain uses TRBV15 and TRBJ2-3; tentative D call: TRBD2 (6 bases). The CDR3 contains 15 residues. Germline V gene lookup returns CDR1 LNHNV and CDR2 YYDKDF (reference sequence). V lost 1 base and J lost 8, with 16 bases in between. In nucleotides, the CDR3 is TGTGCCACCAGCAGAGTGCTAGCGCGGGGCGGTACGCAGTATTTT. Its protein product is CATSRVLARGGTQYF.

The V and J genes are TRBV6-5 and TRBJ2-1, with no clear D. V was pared by 3 bases and J by 5 bases, with 8 bases between. CDR1 and CDR2 (germline): MNHEY, SVGAGI. The CDR3 sequence is 13 residues long. The CDR3 coding sequence is TGTGCCAGCAGTTATGACTTACACAATGAGCAGTTCTTC. This encodes CASSYDLHNEQFF.

This rearrangement joins TRBV7-9 to TRBJ2-7, with 7 bases matching TRBD1. CDR1 is SEHNR and CDR2 is FQNEAQ in the germline V gene (reference sequence). J gave up 1 base and V 7 bases, and 7 bases lay outside the gene matches. This CDR3 has 14 amino acids. CDR3 residues: CASTRDSSSYEQYF. The CDR3 DNA follows: TGTGCCAGCACCCGGGACAGTTCATCCTACGAGCAGTACTTC. Full variable domain (missing parts from reference TRBV7-9 and TRBJ2-7): DTGVSQNPRHKITKRGQNVTFRCDPISEHNRLYWYRQTLGQGPEFLTYFQNEAQLEKSRLLSDRFSAERPKGSFSTLEIQRTEQGDSAMYLCASTRDSSSYEQYFGPGTRLTVT.

The chain carries TRBV28 and TRBJ1-5; no firm D call. With 4 bases removed from V and 3 bases from J, the gap between germline ends came to 7 bases. Germline V gene lookup returns CDR1 MDHEN and CDR2 SYDVKM. This CDR3 is 13 amino acids long. The chain's CDR3 is CASSSRVNQPQHF. Here the CDR3 DNA reads TGTGCCAGCAGTTCGAGAGTCAATCAGCCCCAGCATTTT. The entire variable domain, with the rest obtained from reference TRBV28 and TRBJ1-5, is as follows: DVKVTQSSRYLVKRTGEKVFLECVQDMDHENMFWYRQDPGLGLRLIYFSYDVKMKEKGDIPEGYSVSREKKERFSLILESASTNQTSMYLCASSSRVNQPQHFGDGTRLSIL.

The V call is TRBV28, the J call TRBJ1-3, with no clear D. V was trimmed by 3 bases and J by 7 bases, leaving 4 bases between them. The germline CDR1 and CDR2 sequences are MDHEN and SYDVKM. The CDR3 has 11 amino acids. CDR3 amino acids: CASSFRNTIYF. DNA of the CDR3: TGTGCCAGCAGTTTCCGTAACACCATATATTTT.

This clone has a single count. J is TRBJ2-6 and V is TRBV30; 8 positions match TRBD1. The CDR3 covers 16 residues. With V trimmed by 5 bases and J by 0 bases, 6 bases remained unmatched. The germline CDR1 and CDR2 sequences are GTSNPN and SVGIG (reference sequence). CDR3 region: CAWGTGLDSGANVLTF. The CDR3 coding sequence is TGTGCCTGGGGGACAGGACTCGACTCTGGGGCCAACGTCCTGACTTTC.